The next 6 T cell receptor beta chains were all read from a single sample in a study of T cell responses to AZD1222 COVID-19 vaccine. Libraries were prepared by immunoSEQ multiplex PCR; TCRdb keeps only in-frame clonotypes and omits some of them. Found here are about 270,000 clones, 94% of them singletons; the top ten hold around 0.5%. Material: peripheral blood, obtained 28 days after the second AZD1222 dose. All receptors come from an adult who received the AZD1222 COVID-19 vaccine.

J is TRBJ2-2 and V is TRBV6-5; possibly TRBD2 for D (5 bases). CDR3 length: 14 residues. V gave up 7 bases and J gave up 8 bases, with 17 bases separating them. Germline CDR1 reads MNHEY; CDR2 reads SVGAGI. Written as DNA, the CDR3 is TGTGCCAGCACCACCTCAGGACTCCCGGGGGAGCTGTTTTTT. Encoded protein: CASTTSGLPGELFF.

The chain joins TRBV7-2 to TRBJ2-2; tentative D call: TRBD2 (5 bases). The CDR3 has 13 amino acids. V lost 4 bases, J lost 6 bases, and 9 bases lay in between. Per the germline V gene, CDR1 is SGHTA and CDR2 is FQGNSA. The CDR3 bases are TGTGCCAGCAGCTCGGACTTACCCGGGGAGCTGTTTTTT. It is translated as CASSSDLPGELFF.

The chain links TRBV12-3 or TRBV12-4 to TRBJ2-7; unclear D gene. The CDR3 sequence is 12 residues long. The germline V and J ends were trimmed by 4 bases and 3 bases, with 7 bases remaining between them. The CDR3 loop is CASSSLDYEQYF. DNA for the CDR3: TGTGCCAGCAGTTCCCTGGACTACGAGCAGTACTTC.

J is TRBJ2-3 and V is TRBV5-4; the D gene is possibly TRBD2 (7 bases). This CDR3 region has 15 residues. Germline V lookup: CDR1 SGHNT, CDR2 YYREEE (reference sequence). V shed 4 bases and J shed 6 bases, with 18 bases lying between them. The CDR3 nucleotides read TGTGCCAGCAGCGGGGGGGGGCTAGCAACGGATACGCAGTATTTT. This gives the protein CASSGGGLATDTQYF.

The rearrangement links TRBV10-2 to TRBJ1-4; D not certain. CDR3 length equals 15 residues. Trimming stripped 3 bases from V and 7 bases from J, with 15 bases between. The V gene's germline CDR1 is WSHSY and CDR2 SAAADI. CDR3 protein: CASSDSPNAGEKLFF. The CDR3 bases are TGCGCCAGCAGTGATTCCCCTAATGCGGGTGAAAAACTGTTTTTT.

The V and J genes are TRBV7-3 and TRBJ2-1; no definite D call. Germline CDR1 SGHTA, CDR2 FQGTGA. The CDR3 has 13 amino acids. The V end was cut by 3 bases, the J end by 5 bases, with 8 bases between. The CDR3 bases are TGTGCCAGCAGCTTGTCCGACGACAATGAGCAGTTCTTC. Its protein is CASSLSDDNEQFF.